The text below deals with one T cell receptor (beta chain). Its specific antigen is unknown. Base qualities are not provided; no much larger clone lies one nucleotide away. The immunoSEQ Assay, a bias-controlled multiplex PCR, was used to amplify TCRbeta CDR3 regions from genomic DNA. Per the source publication's procedure: Nucleated cell counts per sample were estimated from amplification of reference gene primers within the assay. To quantify the absolute abundance of each unique TCRbeta CDR3 rearrangement, sequence reads were collapsed and filtered. For each sample, productive Simpson clonality was calculated as the square root of Simpson's diversity index across productive rearrangements. This immuneACCESS table, as held by TCRdb, lists in-frame sequences with V and J called but not all clones. Of the missing ones, under half trace to an unresolved V gene in checked studies; the others have no known cause. Clonal size and the V and J genes are those of that table, whereas D and trimming came from the DNA. The sample records 150,000 to 200,000 clones, roughly 80% of which are singletons. The ten biggest clones cover approximately 9.9% of the sample.

The germline ends are 18 bases apart after V is trimmed by 2 bases and J by 5 bases. The cysteine opens and the phenylalanine closes a CDR3 of 16 amino acids. Only the CDR3 DNA stays, 48 bases, in frame from base 1. CDR1 is given as MNHEY and CDR2 as SVGAGI, both from the germline V gene. This sample was included in a study of blood T cell repertoires in COVID-19 (dated by TCRdb to the early 2020s). Regarding the research as a whole: Samples from collaborators originated in the United States, Italy and Spain and spanned both the acute and convalescent phases of COVID-19. Subjects who had been exposed to COVID-19, were actively infected with it, or had recovered from it provided the deeply sampled blood TCRbeta repertoires that made up the dataset. The prospective study material was composed of cDNA or gDNA derived from T cells, B-cell-depleted T cells, or PBMCs. The repertoires were released in a freely available public database intended as a resource for research on the immune response to SARS-CoV-2. Samples were obtained from the ongoing ImmuneRACE study (first 160 participants) and from some 1,200 subjects provided by 6 global collaborators. A de-identified subject ID, COVID-19 status, age in years and sex were almost always included in the sample metadata. Where available, HLA class I and class II types were taken from metadata supplied by the sample provider and were not determined by assay-based typing.

Results and caveats for the whole study, not just this receptor: How much clinical and demographic metadata was included differed by source and by participant, and the metadata was provided uncurated.

Participants in the prospective study were enrolled through a virtual design, were aged 18 to 89 years, and lived in some 24 United States geographic areas. In the prospective study, participants were assigned to cohorts based on the clinical history participants reported in a screening survey and a study questionnaire. Recovered participants in ImmuneRACE Cohort 3 were defined by two consecutive negative NP/OP PCR tests, clearance by a healthcare professional, or resolution of symptoms. In the prospective study, whole blood, serum and a nasopharyngeal or oropharyngeal swab were collected from each participant by mobile phlebotomists. Additional blood draws and questionnaires over an approximately two-month period could optionally be provided by prospective study participants. Prospective study blood samples were shipped either frozen or at room temperature before DNA extraction.

The sequenced sample consisted of PBMCs or T cells enriched from blood (not recorded which). In this chain, TRBV6-5 is recombined with TRBJ1-2; the D region possibly corresponds to TRBD1 (6 bases align). This TCR was sampled from a man between 45 and 60 years old who had recovered from COVID-19. Here is the DNA: TGTGCCAGCAGTTACCCTACGGGGCAGGGGACATATGGCTACACCTTC. Protein translation: CASSYPTGQGTYGYTF.